A selection of T cell receptor beta chains follows, all from one sample in a study of blood T cell repertoires in COVID-19. Clones were sequenced by immunoSEQ multiplex PCR, and TCRdb holds only the in-frame ones, with some missing. The sample includes fewer than 300,000 clones, approximately 90% of them seen just once. Material for sequencing was PBMCs or T cells enriched from blood (not recorded which). These receptors came from a man between 40 and 49 years old who had recovered from COVID-19. Both conserved end residues are part of each CDR3. A D gene is named only where the DNA matches it firmly. Size values are once, few and many counts, or a class for expanded clones, and some rows have none.

CDR3 protein,CDR3 DNA,clone size,J gene,CDR3 length,D gene,V gene
CASLDVVTGGQPQHF,TGTGCCAGTCTGGATGTTGTGACAGGGGGCCAGCCCCAGCATTTT,-,TRBJ1-5,15,TRBD1,TRBV2
CASRPPGGPSNQPQHF,TGTGCCAGCAGGCCCCCGGGGGGGCCGAGCAATCAGCCCCAGCATTTT,once,TRBJ1-5,16,-,TRBV27
CASSYPTLGHSYYGYTF,TGTGCCAGCAGTTACCCCACTCTGGGACATTCATACTATGGCTACACCTTC,-,TRBJ1-2,17,-,TRBV6-2/TRBV6-3
CASRREMNTEAFF,TGTGCCAGCAGGAGAGAGATGAACACTGAAGCTTTCTTT,-,TRBJ1-1,13,-,TRBV2
CASSHPPSPGANYGYTF,TGTGCCAGCAGCCATCCACCCTCCCCGGGAGCTAACTATGGCTACACCTTC,-,TRBJ1-2,17,-,TRBV3-1/TRBV3-2
CASSQDRWQGAGEQYF,TGCGCCAGCAGCCAAGATAGGTGGCAGGGGGCTGGTGAGCAGTACTTC,-,TRBJ2-7,16,TRBD1,TRBV4-3
CASSLDAGRGETQYF,TGTGCCAGCAGCCTCGACGCAGGGCGCGGAGAGACCCAGTACTTC,-,TRBJ2-5,15,-,TRBV4-2
CASSQGQGGTYNSPLHF,TGCGCCAGCAGCCAAGGACAGGGTGGGACTTATAATTCACCCCTCCACTTT,-,TRBJ1-6,17,TRBD1,TRBV4-1
CASSLDGQGDEQYF,TGCGCCAGCAGCTTGGATGGACAGGGCGACGAGCAGTACTTC,-,TRBJ2-7,14,TRBD1,TRBV5-1
CAVTQGAVTEAFF,TGTGCCGTTACACAGGGGGCAGTCACTGAAGCTTTCTTT,-,TRBJ1-1,13,TRBD1,TRBV30
CASSATGGAAFF,TGTGCCAGCAGTGCCACAGGGGGCGCAGCTTTCTTT,-,TRBJ1-1,12,TRBD1,TRBV6-4
CATSRATRGASKNTGELFF,TGTGCCACCAGCAGAGCCACCAGGGGCGCGTCAAAGAACACCGGGGAGCTGTTTTTT,-,TRBJ2-2,19,-,TRBV15
CASSDRGRWQETQYF,TGTGCCAGCAGTGACAGGGGGCGGTGGCAAGAGACCCAGTACTTC,-,TRBJ2-5,15,TRBD1,TRBV6-2/TRBV6-3
CASSLAGGNEQYF,TGCGCCAGCAGCTTGGCAGGGGGGAACGAGCAGTACTTC,-,TRBJ2-7,13,-,TRBV5-1
CASSLDGTSGKNIQYF,TGTGCCAGCAGCTTAGATGGGACTAGCGGGAAAAACATTCAGTACTTC,-,TRBJ2-4,16,TRBD2,TRBV7-2